The clone carrying this T cell receptor beta chain was seen more than once but under ten times. The sample is drawn from a study of cytomegalovirus exposure and HLA in healthy donors. Both 60 Vbeta primers and 13 Jbeta primers went into the PCR. TCRdb's table, derived via immunoSEQ multiplex PCR, lists solely in-frame clones and lacks some. The sample contains approximately 90,000 clones, 77% of which appear only once. Material: PBMCs. The sequence was obtained from a boy aged 5-17 years in good health and CMV-seronegative.

The CDR3 DNA sequence: TGTGCCAGCAGCCTGTACTACAATGAGCAGTTCTTC. It yields the protein CASSLYYNEQFF. The chain links TRBV2 to TRBJ2-1; D unresolved. Per the germline V gene, CDR1 is SNHLY and CDR2 is FYNNEI. The CDR3 has 12 residues. Trimming took 6 bases from V and 3 from J, leaving 6 bases between them.